Presented here are 32 T cell receptor beta chains from one specimen sequenced in a study of Ad26.COV2.S vaccination and SARS-CoV-2 variants. Only in-frame clones appear in the TCRdb table, and some are missing; sequencing was by immunoSEQ multiplex PCR. This table holds about 680,000 clones, 89% found once. The treatment is: over 15 received Ad26.COV2.S at low or high dose, single or two shots; roughly five received placebo; per-sample allocation not given. Day 63 after the first injection of vaccine or placebo was the sampling time. This specimen was peripheral blood, taken in a trial of Ad26.COV2.S vaccine versus placebo. The receptor source for this set is a person between 18 and 60 years old who received the Ad26.COV2.S COVID-19 vaccine or a placebo.

This sequence joins TRBV18 and TRBJ2-3, with D hard to call. CDR3 length equals 13 residues. CDR1 KGHSH and CDR2 LQKENI come from the germline V gene. V was trimmed by 2 bases and J by 7 bases, leaving 10 bases between them. CDR3 region: CASSPGEANTQYF. The CDR3 DNA reads TGTGCCAGCTCACCAGGCGAAGCAAATACGCAGTATTTT.

The rearrangement links TRBV5-1 to TRBJ2-3; 12 nucleotides match TRBD2. Germline V gene sequence: CDR1 SGHRS, CDR2 YFSETQ. The CDR3 runs 15 residues. V shed 4 bases and J 6 bases; nucleotides not matched to a gene: 6. CDR3 region: CASSLGLAGLDTQYF. Written as DNA, the CDR3 is TGCGCCAGCAGCCTGGGACTAGCGGGCTTGGATACGCAGTATTTT.

The chain links TRBV3-1 (or the pseudogene TRBV3-2) to TRBJ1-6, with D hard to call. From germline, CDR1 is LGHDT and CDR2 YNNKEL (reference sequence). V was trimmed by 4 bases and J by 6 bases, leaving 10 bases between them. There are 14 residues in the CDR3. For the CDR3, the DNA is TGTGCCAGCAGCCGCGACGACCTTAATTCACCCCTCCACTTT. Residues: CASSRDDLNSPLHF.

This chain links TRBV30 with TRBJ1-5; D possibly corresponds to TRBD1 (6 bases). CDR1 and CDR2 from the germline V gene are GTSNPN and SVGIG (reference sequence). With 7 bases removed from V and 6 bases from J, the gap between germline ends came to 16 bases. The CDR3 spans 13 residues. The CDR3 DNA follows: TGTGCCTCCGACGGAGGGGGGGGTCAGCCCCAGCATTTT. Residues: CASDGGGGQPQHF. Combining the CDR3 with reference TRBV30 and TRBJ1-5 gives the whole variable domain SQTIHQWPATLVQPVGSPLSLECTVEGTSNPNLYWYRQAAGRGLQLLFYSVGIGQISSEVPQNLSASRPQDRQFILSSKKLLLSDSGFYLCASDGGGGQPQHFGDGTRLSIL.

The J gene is TRBJ2-2, the V gene TRBV24-1; D gene uncertain. The CDR3 length is 17 residues. The germline gives CDR1 KGHDR, CDR2 SFDVKD. Deletions cut 5 bases from V and 0 bases from J, with 15 bases between. In DNA form, the CDR3 reads TGTGCCACCAGTGCAGGAGTTGGTGTATCGAACACCGGGGAGCTGTTTTTT. This encodes CATSAGVGVSNTGELFF.

This chain links TRBV18 with TRBJ2-7; 10 nucleotides agree with TRBD2. Germline CDR1 KGHSH, CDR2 LQKENI. This CDR3 spans 15 amino acids. The V and J ends lost 3 bases and 2 bases, in that order; junction bases with no gene match: 4. In nucleotides, the CDR3 is TGTGCCAGCTCACCCCCGGGACTAGCGACCTACGAGCAGTACTTC. Protein: CASSPPGLATYEQYF.

A few counts support this clone. The chain uses TRBV19 and TRBJ2-5; D gene ambiguous. The CDR3 totals 14 residues. The germline V and J ends were trimmed by 7 bases and 0 bases, with 12 bases remaining between them. CDR1 and CDR2 (germline): LNHDA, SQIVND (reference sequence). The CDR3, as DNA: TGTGCCAGTACTAGATCCGCAAACCAAGAGACCCAGTACTTC. It encodes CASTRSANQETQYF.

Regarding this clone: The same CDR3 also results from other DNA sequences found in this sample. CDR3 sequence (DNA): TGCGCCAGCAGCCAAGGAGGCAGGGGTAATTCACCCCTCCACTTT. Translating gives CASSQGGRGNSPLHF. This rearrangement joins TRBV4-3 to TRBJ1-6; D may be TRBD1 (6 bases). V gave up 1 base and J gave up 6 bases, with 10 bases separating them. CDR3 length: 15 amino acids. CDR1 is LGHNA and CDR2 is YSLEER in the germline V gene.

The gene calls are TRBV7-6 and TRBJ2-7; the D is unclear. The CDR3 is 12 amino acids. Germline CDR1 is SGHVS and CDR2 is FNYEAQ. Trimming stripped 1 base from V and 5 bases from J, with 6 bases between. The DNA of the CDR3 is TGTGCCAGCAGCTTAGTTGCAGACGAGCAGTACTTC. It translates to CASSLVADEQYF.

The chain is built from TRBV5-6 and TRBJ2-5; D ambiguous. With 0 bases removed from V and 2 bases from J, the gap between germline ends came to 8 bases. CDR3 length: 14 residues. Germline V CDR1 and CDR2: SGHDT, YYEEEE. The CDR3 reads CASSLGGSQETQYF. CDR3 DNA: TGTGCCAGCAGCTTGGGCGGTTCACAAGAGACCCAGTACTTC.

J is TRBJ2-1 and V is TRBV3-1 (or the pseudogene TRBV3-2), with 9 bases matching TRBD2. CDR3 length: 15 residues. V lost 6 bases, J lost 5 bases, and 8 bases stayed unmatched. CDR1 and CDR2 (germline): LGHDT, YNNKEL (reference sequence). CDR3 loop: CASSGSGSGNNEQFF. DNA of the CDR3: TGTGCCAGCAGTGGTAGCGGGAGCGGGAACAATGAGCAGTTCTTC.

The rearrangement uses TRBV6-5 and TRBJ2-1; 7 nucleotides align to TRBD1. The V and J ends lost 5 bases and 5 bases, in that order; junction bases with no gene match: 9. From germline, CDR1 is MNHEY and CDR2 SVGAGI. The CDR3 consists of 15 residues. CDR3 residues: CASSRPGQSDNEQFF. The CDR3 DNA sequence: TGTGCCAGCAGTCGCCCGGGACAGTCGGACAATGAGCAGTTCTTC.

This chain uses TRBV3-1 (or the pseudogene TRBV3-2) with TRBJ2-1, with D possibly being TRBD2 (7 bases). The CDR3 length is 15 residues. Per the germline V gene, CDR1 is LGHDT and CDR2 is YNNKEL (reference sequence). V was cut by 4 bases and J by 3 bases, with 13 bases left in between. The CDR3 nucleotides read TGTGCCAGCAGCCGGGGCGGGGGCTTCTACAATGAGCAGTTCTTC. Translating it yields CASSRGGGFYNEQFF.

This clone has more than one count but fewer than ten. The V call is TRBV10-3, the J call TRBJ2-5, with D perhaps matching TRBD2 (6 bases). This CDR3 has 14 residues. Trimming pared 2 bases from V and 5 bases from J, leaving 12 bases between. Germline V CDR1 and CDR2: ENHRY, SYGVKD. CDR3 DNA sequence: TGTGCCATCAGTGAGGGGGAGGTGGTGGAGACCCAGTACTTC. This encodes CAISEGEVVETQYF.

V gene TRBV10-3 combines with J gene TRBJ2-1, with 7 bases lining up with TRBD1. The CDR3 is made up of 11 amino acids. Germline V CDR1 and CDR2: ENHRY, SYGVKD. The V and J ends lost 11 bases and 4 bases, in that order; junction bases with no gene match: 2. The CDR3 DNA follows: TGTGCCTCGACAGGGTACAATGAGCAGTTCTTC. Translation gives CASTGYNEQFF.

Remarks on this clone: The same CDR3 is also encoded by other DNA sequences in this sample. This chain uses TRBV27 with TRBJ2-6; no firm D call. The CDR3 length is 13 residues. Trimming left V 9 bases short and J 0 bases short, with 6 bases between. CDR1 and CDR2 from the germline V gene are MNHEY and SMNVEV (reference sequence). CDR3 protein: CASSYSGANVLTF. As DNA, the CDR3 is TGTGCCAGTTCGTACTCTGGGGCCAACGTCCTGACTTTC.

The V gene is TRBV7-2, the J gene TRBJ2-2; 7 bases align to TRBD2. From germline, CDR1 is SGHTA and CDR2 FQGNSA. The CDR3 covers 17 residues. With V trimmed by 1 base and J by 0 bases, 5 bases remained unmatched. The CDR3 here is CASSLGQRGSNTGELFF. In nucleotides, the CDR3 is TGTGCCAGCAGCTTAGGCCAGCGGGGTTCGAACACCGGGGAGCTGTTTTTT.

The chain links TRBV3-1 (or the pseudogene TRBV3-2) to TRBJ2-3; D remains unclear. V lost 5 bases and J lost 2, with 8 bases in between. The CDR3 sequence is 13 residues long. Germline assignment: CDR1 LGHDT and CDR2 YNNKEL (reference sequence). CDR3 residues: CASSGLVTDTQYF. CDR3 sequence (DNA): TGTGCCAGCAGCGGCCTAGTCACAGATACGCAGTATTTT.

A few counts support this clone. The chain links TRBV5-4 to TRBJ1-2; maybe TRBD1 (5 bases). V was cut by 1 base and J by 6 bases, with 10 bases left in between. This CDR3 comprises 13 residues. Germline V gene sequence: CDR1 SGHNT, CDR2 YYREEE (reference sequence). CDR3 nucleotides: TGTGCCAGCAGCTTGCAGGGAGGGGATGGCTACACCTTC. It encodes CASSLQGGDGYTF. The whole variable domain, filled in from reference TRBV5-4 and TRBJ1-2, reads ETGVTQSPTHLIKTRGQQVTLRCSSQSGHNTVSWYQQALGQGPQFIFQYYREEENGRGNFPPRFSGLQFPNYSSELNVNALELDDSALYLCASSLQGGDGYTFGSGTRLTVV.

This chain connects TRBV4-2 to TRBJ1-5, with D unclear. Germline loops: CDR1 LGHNA, CDR2 YNFKEQ. The CDR3 has 13 residues. Trimming took off 0 bases at V and 7 bases at J, with 7 bases between the two ends. The DNA of the CDR3 is TGTGCCAGCAGCCAAGATATCCAACAGCCCCAGCATTTT. Translating gives CASSQDIQQPQHF.

The chain uses TRBV7-2 and TRBJ1-1; D is undetermined. The CDR3 covers 13 residues. Germline CDR1 and CDR2: SGHTA and FQGNSA. V was trimmed by 5 bases and J by 10 bases, leaving 17 bases between them. The DNA of the CDR3 is TGTGCCAGCAGCCTAACCCAGTTCCCCGGAGCTTTCTTT. Its protein is CASSLTQFPGAFF.

This chain joins TRBV24-1 and TRBJ2-3, with 12 bases aligning to TRBD1. Germline trimming cut 9 bases from V and 7 bases from J; bases unmatched to any gene: 13. CDR3 length equals 16 residues. The germline CDR1 and CDR2 sequences are KGHDR and SFDVKD. The CDR3 sequence is CATAKAGTGGFNTQYF. In DNA form, the CDR3 reads TGTGCCACCGCAAAAGCCGGGACAGGGGGCTTTAATACGCAGTATTTT.

The V gene is TRBV29-1, the J gene TRBJ2-3, with 10 bases that match TRBD2. Germline V gene sequence: CDR1 SQVTM, CDR2 ANQGSEA. V was pared by 4 bases and J by 4 bases, with 5 bases of the junction left unmatched. The CDR3 is 14 amino acids. The CDR3 region has the DNA TGCAGCGTTGGGCCTAGCGGGAGTGCAGATACGCAGTATTTT. Residues: CSVGPSGSADTQYF.

This chain links TRBV2 with TRBJ1-1; D unclear. Germline loops: CDR1 SNHLY, CDR2 FYNNEI. V dropped 0 bases and J dropped 4 bases, with 6 bases sitting between them. This CDR3 is built from 13 residues. The CDR3 nucleotides read TGTGCCAGCAGTGAAGCGCGGAGCACTGAAGCTTTCTTT. Translating gives CASSEARSTEAFF.

CDR3 DNA: TGTGCCAGCAGTCGTAGACAGGGGTTCGGGGAAAAACTGTTTTTT. Translated: CASSRRQGFGEKLFF. The J gene is TRBJ1-4, the V gene TRBV6-5; the match to TRBD1 covers 8 bases. The CDR3 has 15 amino acids. Germline V CDR1 and CDR2: MNHEY, SVGAGI. Losses at the gene ends were 5 bases for V and 8 bases for J; bases not matched to a gene: 10.

V is TRBV3-1 (or the pseudogene TRBV3-2) and J is TRBJ2-7; a possible D gene is TRBD2 (6 bases). Germline-derived CDR1 and CDR2 are LGHDT and YNNKEL (reference sequence). V was clipped by 6 bases and J by 0 bases, with 15 bases between them. This CDR3 has 15 residues. The CDR3: CASSVGLRSSYEQYF. CDR3 DNA sequence: TGTGCCAGCAGTGTGGGACTGAGGAGCTCCTACGAGCAGTACTTC.

CDR3 sequence: CASSYPTTRHNSPLHF. The CDR3 DNA follows: TGTGCCAGCAGTTACCCGACCACCAGGCACAATTCACCCCTCCACTTT. V gene TRBV6-2 or TRBV6-3 combines with J gene TRBJ1-6; D not certain. CDR3 length: 16 amino acids. The V end lost 2 bases, the J end lost 7 bases, and 15 bases lay between the germline ends. Germline CDR1 MNHEY, CDR2 SVGEGT.

This rearrangement joins TRBV19 to TRBJ2-5, with 8 bases identical to TRBD2. Per germline, CDR1 LNHDA and CDR2 SQIVND (reference sequence). This CDR3 has 15 residues. Trimming removed 5 bases from V and 5 bases from J; junction bases left unmatched: 10. CDR3 loop: CASSLGASGWETQYF. In nucleotides, the CDR3 is TGTGCCAGTAGTCTCGGGGCTAGCGGGTGGGAGACCCAGTACTTC.

The count of this clone is one. In nucleotides, the CDR3 is TGTGCCAGCAGCTTAACGCCTAAAAACAGGGATTTCTCCTACGAGCAGTACTTC. Protein sequence: CASSLTPKNRDFSYEQYF. The chain combines TRBV7-9 with TRBJ2-7; weak D call: TRBD1 (6 bases). This CDR3 spans 18 amino acids. The V and J ends lost 2 bases and 0 bases respectively, with 20 bases between them. Germline CDR1 is SEHNR and CDR2 is FQNEAQ (reference sequence). Looking up the rest from reference TRBV7-9 and TRBJ2-7 gives the full variable domain: DTGVSQNPRHKITKRGQNVTFRCDPISEHNRLYWYRQTLGQGPEFLTYFQNEAQLEKSRLLSDRFSAERPKGSFSTLEIQRTEQGDSAMYLCASSLTPKNRDFSYEQYFGPGTRLTVT.

The rearrangement joins TRBV7-2 to TRBJ1-1; D gene ambiguous. The V end was cut by 2 bases, the J end by 6 bases, with 4 bases between. CDR3 length: 11 amino acids. From germline, CDR1 is SGHTA and CDR2 FQGNSA. CDR3 nucleotide sequence: TGTGCCAGCAGCTTACGGGCTGAAGCTTTCTTT. The encoded protein is CASSLRAEAFF.

As for this clone: The sample has other DNA sequences that encode this CDR3 too. The rearrangement joins TRBV12-3 or TRBV12-4 to TRBJ2-7, with D unclear. Trimming stripped 4 bases from V and 1 base from J, with 2 bases between. The CDR3 consists of 11 residues. The DNA for the CDR3 is TGTGCCAGCAGTTATTCCTACGAGCAGTACTTC. It translates to CASSYSYEQYF.

This clone was picked up a small number of times. This chain joins TRBV21-1 and TRBJ2-7; the table assigns TRBD2, which was not confirmed against the DNA. TRBV21-1 is a documented pseudogene. The CDR3 is 13 amino acids. This chain's CDR3 is CASIGTSGYEQYF. The DNA of the CDR3 is TGTGCCAGCATCGGGACTAGCGGCTACGAGCAGTACTTC.